The 2 T cell receptor beta chains given below trace back to one sample, sequenced in a study of CD8+ T cells in alopecia areata. The treatment here: oral pan-JAK inhibitor, 5-10 mg twice daily. Reverse transcription of extracted RNA yielded cDNA, which provided the sequencing template. Here immunoSEQ multiplex PCR was the method, and the copy in TCRdb shows in-frame clones only, minus some. This table holds 90,000 or so clones, about 40% found once. The specimen was CD8+ T cells sorted from blood, collected at week 24, from a patient treated with tofacitinib. These receptors originate from a human donor with alopecia areata.

V and J are TRBV6-6 and TRBJ2-2, with D maybe TRBD2 (6 bases). Germline V CDR1 and CDR2: MNHNY, SVGAGI (reference sequence). Trimming shortened V by 6 bases and J by 6 bases, and 14 bases separated the two germline ends. The CDR3 runs to 14 residues. CDR3 residues: CASSLTRSSGELFF. The CDR3 bases are TGTGCCAGCAGCTTGACTAGGAGTTCCGGGGAGCTGTTTTTT.

This clone has just a few counts. The chain employs TRBV6-1 and TRBJ2-1, with D perhaps TRBD2 (5 bases). The CDR3 sequence is 15 residues long. Germline CDR1 reads MNHNS; CDR2 reads SASEGT. V dropped 7 bases and J dropped 5 bases, with 18 bases sitting between them. The CDR3 reads CASTQLNGKNNEQFF. CDR3 nucleotide sequence: TGTGCCAGCACCCAACTAAACGGGAAGAACAATGAGCAGTTCTTC.